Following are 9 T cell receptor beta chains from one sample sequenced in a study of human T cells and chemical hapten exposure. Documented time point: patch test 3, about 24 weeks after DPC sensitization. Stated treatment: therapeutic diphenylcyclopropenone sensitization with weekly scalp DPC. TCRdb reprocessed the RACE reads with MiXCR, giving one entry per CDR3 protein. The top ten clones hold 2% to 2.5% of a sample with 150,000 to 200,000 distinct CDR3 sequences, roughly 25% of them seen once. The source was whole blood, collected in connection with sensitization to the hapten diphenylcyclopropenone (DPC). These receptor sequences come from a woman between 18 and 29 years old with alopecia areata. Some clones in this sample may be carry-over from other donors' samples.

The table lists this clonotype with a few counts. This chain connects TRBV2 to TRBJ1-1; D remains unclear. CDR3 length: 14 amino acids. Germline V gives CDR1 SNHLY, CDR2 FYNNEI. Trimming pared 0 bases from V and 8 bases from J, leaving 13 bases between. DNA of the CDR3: TGTGCCAGCAGTGAAGCGAATGGAGACCCAGAAGCTTTCTTT. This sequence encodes CASSEANGDPEAFF.

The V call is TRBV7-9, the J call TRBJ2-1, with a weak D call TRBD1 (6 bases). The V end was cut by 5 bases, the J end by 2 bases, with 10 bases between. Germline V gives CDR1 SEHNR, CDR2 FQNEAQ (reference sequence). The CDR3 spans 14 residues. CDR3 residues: CASSPGQTYNEQFF. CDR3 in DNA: TGTGCCAGCAGCCCAGGACAGACCTACAATGAGCAGTTCTTC.

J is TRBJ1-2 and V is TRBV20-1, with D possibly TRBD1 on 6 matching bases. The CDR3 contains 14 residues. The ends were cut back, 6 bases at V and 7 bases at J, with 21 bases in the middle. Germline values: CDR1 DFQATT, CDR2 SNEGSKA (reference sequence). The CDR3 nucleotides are TGCAGTGCCCCCGGGGCAGGGGCTTACGTTGGCTACACCTTC. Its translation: CSAPGAGAYVGYTF.

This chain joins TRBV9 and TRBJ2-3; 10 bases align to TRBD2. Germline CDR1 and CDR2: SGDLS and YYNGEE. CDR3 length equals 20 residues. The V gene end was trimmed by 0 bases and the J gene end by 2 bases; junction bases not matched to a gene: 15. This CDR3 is CASSVGIGSGGAIFTDTQYF. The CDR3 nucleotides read TGTGCCAGCAGCGTAGGTATCGGGAGCGGGGGGGCAATCTTCACAGATACGCAGTATTTT.

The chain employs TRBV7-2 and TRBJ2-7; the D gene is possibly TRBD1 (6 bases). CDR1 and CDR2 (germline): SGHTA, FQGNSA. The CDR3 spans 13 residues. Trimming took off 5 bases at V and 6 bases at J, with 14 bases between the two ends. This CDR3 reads CASSRSGDREQYF. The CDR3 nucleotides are TGTGCCAGCAGCCGATCAGGGGATCGCGAGCAGTACTTC.

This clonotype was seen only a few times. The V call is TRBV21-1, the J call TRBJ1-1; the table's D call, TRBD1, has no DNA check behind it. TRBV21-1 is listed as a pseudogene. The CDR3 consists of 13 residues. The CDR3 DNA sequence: TGTGCCAGCAGCATACAGGATACCTTTGAAGCTTTCTTT. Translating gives CASSIQDTFEAFF.

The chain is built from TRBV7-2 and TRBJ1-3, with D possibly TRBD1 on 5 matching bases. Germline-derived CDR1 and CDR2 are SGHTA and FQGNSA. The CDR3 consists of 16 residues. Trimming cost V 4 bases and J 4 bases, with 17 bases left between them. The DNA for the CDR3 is TGTGCCAGCAGCTCCGCCGAGGGGTTAGGAGGAAACACCATATATTTT. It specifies CASSSAEGLGGNTIYF.

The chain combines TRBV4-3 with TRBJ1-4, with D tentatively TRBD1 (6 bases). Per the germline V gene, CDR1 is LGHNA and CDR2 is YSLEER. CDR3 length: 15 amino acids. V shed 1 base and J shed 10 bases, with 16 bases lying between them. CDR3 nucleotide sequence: TGCGCCAGCAGCCAAGCGGACAGAGGGATGGGAAAACTGTTTTTT. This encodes CASSQADRGMGKLFF.

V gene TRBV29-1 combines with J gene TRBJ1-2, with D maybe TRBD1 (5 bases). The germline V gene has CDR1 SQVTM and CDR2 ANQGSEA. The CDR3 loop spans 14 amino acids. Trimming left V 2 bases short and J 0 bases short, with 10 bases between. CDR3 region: CSVESGGANYGYTF. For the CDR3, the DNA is TGCAGCGTTGAATCGGGGGGAGCTAACTATGGCTACACCTTC. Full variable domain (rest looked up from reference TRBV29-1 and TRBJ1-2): SAVISQKPSRDICQRGTSLTIQCQVDSQVTMMFWYRQQPGQSLTLIATANQGSEATYESGFVIDKFPISRPNLTFSTLTVSNMSPEDSSIYLCSVESGGANYGYTFGSGTRLTVV.